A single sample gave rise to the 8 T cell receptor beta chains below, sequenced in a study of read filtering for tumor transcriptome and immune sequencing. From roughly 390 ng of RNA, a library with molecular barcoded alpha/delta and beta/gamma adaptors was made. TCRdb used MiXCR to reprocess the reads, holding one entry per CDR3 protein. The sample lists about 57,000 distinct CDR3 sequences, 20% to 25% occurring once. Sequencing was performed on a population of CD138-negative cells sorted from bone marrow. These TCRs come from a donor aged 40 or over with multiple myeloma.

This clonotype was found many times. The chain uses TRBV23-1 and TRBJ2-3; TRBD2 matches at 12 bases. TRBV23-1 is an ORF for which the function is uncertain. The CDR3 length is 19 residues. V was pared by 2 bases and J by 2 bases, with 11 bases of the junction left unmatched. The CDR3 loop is CASSQRHRASGRATDTQYF. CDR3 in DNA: TGCGCCAGCAGTCAAAGACACAGGGCTAGCGGGAGGGCCACAGATACGCAGTATTTT.

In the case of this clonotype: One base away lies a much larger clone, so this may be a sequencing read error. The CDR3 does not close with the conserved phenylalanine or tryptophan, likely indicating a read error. The CDR3 region has the DNA TGTGCCAGCAGTGTTAACAGGGGGAACGAGCAGTACCTC. It yields the protein CASSVNRGNEQYL. The chain recombines TRBV6-1 with TRBJ2-7; 8 nucleotides match TRBD1. Per germline, CDR1 MNHNS and CDR2 SASEGT. This CDR3 has 13 residues. V was clipped by 4 bases and J by 5 bases; unmatched bases: 4.

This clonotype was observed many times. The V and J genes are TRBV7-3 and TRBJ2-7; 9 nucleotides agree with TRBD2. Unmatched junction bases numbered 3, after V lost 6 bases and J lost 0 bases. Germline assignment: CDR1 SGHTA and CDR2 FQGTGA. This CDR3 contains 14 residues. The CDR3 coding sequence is TGTGCCAGCAGTCCTAGCGGGAACTCCTACGAGCAGTACTTC. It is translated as CASSPSGNSYEQYF. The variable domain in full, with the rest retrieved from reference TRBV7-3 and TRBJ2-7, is GAGVSQTPSNKVTEKGKYVELRCDPISGHTALYWYRQSLGQGPEFLIYFQGTGAADDSGLPNDRFFAVRPEGSVSTLKIQRTERGDSAVYLCASSPSGNSYEQYFGPGTRLTVT.

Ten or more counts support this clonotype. DNA of the CDR3: TGTGCCAGCAGCACTCAGGATAGCAATCAGCCCCAGCATTTT. As protein: CASSTQDSNQPQHF. The chain carries TRBV9 and TRBJ1-5; D unclear. Trimming removed 4 bases at V and 0 bases at J, with 8 bases between. CDR1 is SGDLS and CDR2 is YYNGEE in the germline V gene. There are 14 residues in the CDR3. The full variable domain, with the rest looked up from reference TRBV9 and TRBJ1-5, is DSGVTQTPKHLITATGQRVTLRCSPRSGDLSVYWYQQSLDQGLQFLIQYYNGEERAKGNILERFSAQQFPDLHSELNLSSLELGDSALYFCASSTQDSNQPQHFGDGTRLSIL.

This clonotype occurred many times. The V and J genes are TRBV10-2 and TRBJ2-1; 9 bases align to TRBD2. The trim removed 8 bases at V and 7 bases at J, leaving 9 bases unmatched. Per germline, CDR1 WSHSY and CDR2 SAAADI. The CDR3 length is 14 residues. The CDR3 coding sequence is TGCGCCAGCCACGACTCCGCGGGGGGGAATGAGCAGTTCTTC. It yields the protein CASHDSAGGNEQFF.

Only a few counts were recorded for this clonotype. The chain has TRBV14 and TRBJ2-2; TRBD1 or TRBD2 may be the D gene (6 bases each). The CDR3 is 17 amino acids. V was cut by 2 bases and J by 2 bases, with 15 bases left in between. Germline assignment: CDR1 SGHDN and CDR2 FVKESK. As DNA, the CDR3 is TGTGCCAGCAGCCAAATTCGAGGAGGGGGAAACACCGGGGAGCTGTTTTTT. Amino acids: CASSQIRGGGNTGELFF.

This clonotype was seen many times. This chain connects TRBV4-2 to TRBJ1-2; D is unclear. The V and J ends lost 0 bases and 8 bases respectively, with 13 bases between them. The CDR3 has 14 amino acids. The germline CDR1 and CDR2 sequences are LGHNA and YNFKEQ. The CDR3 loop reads CASSQDFKGNGYTF. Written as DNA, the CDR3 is TGTGCCAGCAGCCAAGATTTTAAGGGAAACGGCTACACCTTC.

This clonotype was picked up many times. CDR3 nucleotide sequence: TGTGCCAGCAGTTACGACAGTTACAATGAGCAGTTCTTC. It translates to CASSYDSYNEQFF. This rearrangement joins TRBV6-5 to TRBJ2-1; D is possibly TRBD1 (5 bases). CDR3 length: 13 amino acids. The V end was cut by 2 bases, the J end by 4 bases, with 6 bases between. CDR1 MNHEY and CDR2 SVGAGI come from the germline V gene.